A single sample is the source of the 32 T cell receptor beta chains below, sequenced in a study of blood T cell repertoires in COVID-19. Clones were read by immunoSEQ multiplex PCR, and TCRdb kept only the in-frame ones, dropping some. In the table there are about 420,000 clones, about 90% of which are singletons. Sequenced input: peripheral blood. The source of these receptors is a young man with COVID-19, enrolled during active disease.

This clone was recorded once. The chain has TRBV5-4 and TRBJ2-1; TRBD1 aligns across 7 bases. Trimming removed 2 bases from V and 3 bases from J; junction bases left unmatched: 14. The CDR3 contains 18 residues. CDR1 is SGHNT and CDR2 is YYREEE in the germline V gene (reference sequence). Here the CDR3 DNA reads TGTGCCAGCAGCTTTATCCTTCGTACAGGGGATTTCTACAATGAGCAGTTCTTC. This codes for CASSFILRTGDFYNEQFF.

The chain employs TRBV6-5 and TRBJ2-1, with 8 bases aligning to TRBD2. V lost 11 bases and J lost 6; bases outside the gene matches: 12. The CDR3 is made up of 14 amino acids. Germline CDR1 reads MNHEY; CDR2 reads SVGAGI. Here the CDR3 reads CAARVSGDFNEQFF. The CDR3 DNA reads as TGTGCCGCACGAGTTAGCGGGGATTTCAATGAGCAGTTCTTC.

The J gene is TRBJ2-2, the V gene TRBV21-1; the table's D call TRBD1 went unverified against the DNA. TRBV21-1 is a pseudogene locus. The CDR3 is made up of 15 amino acids. CDR3 amino acids: CASSARTGDLGELFF. The CDR3 bases are TGTGCCAGCAGCGCCCGCACAGGGGATCTCGGGGAGCTGTTTTTT.

The chain recombines TRBV2 with TRBJ1-4, with D possibly being TRBD1 (6 bases). CDR3 length: 14 amino acids. The V gene's germline CDR1 is SNHLY and CDR2 FYNNEI. Trimming shortened V by 0 bases and J by 7 bases, and 9 bases separated the two germline ends. The CDR3 is CASSEAAGAEKLFF. Written as DNA, the CDR3 is TGTGCCAGCAGTGAAGCGGCAGGGGCTGAAAAACTGTTTTTT.

This chain joins TRBV11-2 and TRBJ2-1, with 13 bases fitting TRBD2. Germline trimming cut 1 base from V and 1 base from J; bases unmatched to any gene: 4. In germline, CDR1 is SGHAT, CDR2 FQNNGV. The CDR3 sequence is 18 residues long. The DNA of the CDR3 is TGTGCCAGCAGCTTAGGGACTAGCGGGGGTATTTCCTACAATGAGCAGTTCTTC. This gives the protein CASSLGTSGGISYNEQFF.

The chain links TRBV7-2 to TRBJ1-2; 8 bases match TRBD1. V trimming: 8 bases; J trimming: 4 bases; junction bases outside the gene matches: 6. The CDR3 length is 13 residues. Per germline, CDR1 SGHTA and CDR2 FQGNSA. The CDR3 region is CASSTGQAYGYTF. Written as DNA, the CDR3 is TGTGCCAGCTCGACGGGACAGGCCTATGGCTACACCTTC.

The V call is TRBV9, the J call TRBJ2-3; maybe TRBD1 (6 bases). The germline gives CDR1 SGDLS, CDR2 YYNGEE. V was trimmed by 3 bases and J by 5 bases, leaving 10 bases between them. There are 13 residues in the CDR3. The DNA of the CDR3 is TGTGCCAGCAGCGAGGGGGTTGGAGATACGCAGTATTTT. This codes for CASSEGVGDTQYF.

CDR3 nucleotides: TGTGCCAGCAGTTGGGCTAGCCCCACAGATACGCAGTATTTT. This gives the protein CASSWASPTDTQYF. The chain carries TRBV27 and TRBJ2-3; a possible D gene is TRBD2 (5 bases). Trimming shortened V by 4 bases and J by 2 bases, and 10 bases separated the two germline ends. The CDR3 runs to 14 residues. Germline V gene lookup returns CDR1 MNHEY and CDR2 SMNVEV (reference sequence).

The V and J genes are TRBV9 and TRBJ2-1, with 7 bases that match TRBD2. The junction had 3 bases not matched to a gene; V was cut back by 2 bases and J by 4 bases. The CDR3 is 14 residues long. CDR1 SGDLS and CDR2 YYNGEE come from the germline V gene. The CDR3 DNA is TGTGCCAGCAGCGTCCCGGGAGGTTACAATGAGCAGTTCTTC. This codes for CASSVPGGYNEQFF.

The chain joins TRBV5-1 to TRBJ1-2; D is perhaps TRBD1 (6 bases). The CDR3 has 12 amino acids. Per the germline V gene, CDR1 is SGHRS and CDR2 is YFSETQ. V gave up 4 bases and J gave up 10 bases, with 14 bases separating them. CDR3 coding DNA: TGCGCCAGCAGCCCGGATATGGGGGCCTACACCTTC. It is translated as CASSPDMGAYTF.

The table lists this clone with a few counts. The CDR3 DNA follows: TGTGCCAGCGGGGCGGAGTTCTACGAGCAGTACTTC. It encodes CASGAEFYEQYF. The gene calls are TRBV2 and TRBJ2-7; possible D gene TRBD1, 5 bases. The germline CDR1 and CDR2 sequences are SNHLY and FYNNEI. Trimming pared 8 bases from V and 3 bases from J, leaving 11 bases between. The CDR3 has 12 residues.

As for this clone: Additional DNA sequences in this sample encode the identical CDR3. The chain is built from TRBV6-1 and TRBJ1-2, with a possible D match to TRBD1 (6 bases). This CDR3 region has 12 residues. Per germline, CDR1 MNHNS and CDR2 SASEGT. Trimming cost V 3 bases and J 8 bases, with 10 bases left between them. The CDR3 DNA reads TGTGCCAGCAGTGATCAGGGGTGGGGCTACACCTTC. Its translation is CASSDQGWGYTF.

This rearrangement joins TRBV9 to TRBJ2-5; TRBD2 might be the D (6 bases). The ends were cut back, 3 bases at V and 4 bases at J, with 16 bases in the middle. The germline gives CDR1 SGDLS, CDR2 YYNGEE. CDR3 length equals 15 residues. The CDR3 loop is CASSARGTAPETQYF. Here the CDR3 DNA reads TGTGCCAGCAGCGCGAGAGGGACTGCTCCAGAGACCCAGTACTTC. Based on the CDR3 plus reference TRBV9 and TRBJ2-5, the full variable domain is DSGVTQTPKHLITATGQRVTLRCSPRSGDLSVYWYQQSLDQGLQFLIQYYNGEERAKGNILERFSAQQFPDLHSELNLSSLELGDSALYFCASSARGTAPETQYFGPGTRLLVL.

This chain's CDR3 is CASSPTDRVNTEAFF. The CDR3 DNA reads as TGTGCCAGCAGCCCCACGGACAGGGTGAACACTGAAGCTTTCTTT. The chain links TRBV7-9 to TRBJ1-1, with 8 positions matching TRBD1. The germline V gene has CDR1 SEHNR and CDR2 FQNEAQ (reference sequence). The CDR3 has 15 residues. V dropped 5 bases and J dropped 0; count of bases not matched to a gene: 5.

The chain is built from TRBV30 and TRBJ2-7; the D gene is possibly TRBD1 (6 bases). V was shortened by 5 bases and J by 0 bases, with 11 bases between the two germline ends. Per the germline V gene, CDR1 is GTSNPN and CDR2 is SVGIG (reference sequence). The CDR3 runs 13 residues. The CDR3 region has the DNA TGTGCCTGGTATGTCAGGGGCTCCTACGAGCAGTACTTC. This sequence encodes CAWYVRGSYEQYF.

The gene calls are TRBV4-1 and TRBJ2-3; 8 bases align to TRBD2. This CDR3 has 17 residues. The V and J ends lost 4 bases and 0 bases, in that order; junction bases with no gene match: 9. The germline V gene has CDR1 MGHRA and CDR2 YSYEKL. CDR3 DNA sequence: TGCGCCAGCAGCCTACCGATGGCTAGCGGGAGCACAGATACGCAGTATTTT. Its protein is CASSLPMASGSTDTQYF.

This rearrangement joins TRBV3-1 (or the pseudogene TRBV3-2) to TRBJ1-1; D gene ambiguous. With 1 base removed from V and 5 bases from J, the gap between germline ends came to 11 bases. Germline CDR1 LGHDT, CDR2 YNNKEL (reference sequence). The CDR3 totals 14 residues. The CDR3 spells CASSQGGSGTEAFF. CDR3 in DNA: TGTGCCAGCAGCCAAGGAGGATCCGGAACTGAAGCTTTCTTT.

The rearrangement uses TRBV6-2 or TRBV6-3 and TRBJ1-2; 12 positions match TRBD1. CDR1 MNHEY and CDR2 SVGEGT come from the germline V gene. V dropped 2 bases and J dropped 7; count of bases not matched to a gene: 5. This CDR3 region has 15 residues. This chain's CDR3 is CASSYVGQGAFGYTF. CDR3 nucleotide sequence: TGTGCCAGCAGTTACGTGGGACAGGGGGCCTTTGGCTACACCTTC.

This clone was seen a single time. The chain combines TRBV5-8 with TRBJ1-5, with D hard to call. The V gene's germline CDR1 is SGHTS and CDR2 YDEGEE. The CDR3 extends over 12 amino acids. Trimming took off 4 bases at V and 7 bases at J, with 9 bases between the two ends. In nucleotides, the CDR3 is TGTGCCAGCAGCGGGCCACGGCAGCCCCAGCATTTT. Its protein is CASSGPRQPQHF.

The chain carries TRBV5-4 and TRBJ1-1; TRBD1 might be the D (5 bases). CDR3 length: 15 residues. CDR1 and CDR2 from the germline V gene are SGHNT and YYREEE (reference sequence). V was cut by 1 base and J by 1 base, with 11 bases left in between. The CDR3 coding sequence is TGTGCCAGCAGCTTGCCCAGCGGGGGGAACACTGAAGCTTTCTTT. It specifies CASSLPSGGNTEAFF.

The V and J genes are TRBV5-1 and TRBJ2-1, with a possible D match to TRBD1 (5 bases). Germline loops: CDR1 SGHRS, CDR2 YFSETQ. The CDR3 is 14 amino acids. Trimming took off 4 bases at V and 2 bases at J, with 10 bases between the two ends. The CDR3 loop is CASSPTAAYNEQFF. The DNA of the CDR3 is TGCGCCAGCAGCCCGACAGCCGCCTACAATGAGCAGTTCTTC.

V and J are TRBV14 and TRBJ1-6; no clear D. This CDR3 comprises 17 residues. CDR1 is SGHDN and CDR2 is FVKESK in the germline V gene. Trimming shortened V by 0 bases and J by 8 bases, and 17 bases separated the two germline ends. CDR3 in amino acids: CASSQERALRPDSPLHF. As DNA, the CDR3 is TGTGCCAGCAGCCAAGAACGCGCTCTCAGGCCGGATTCACCCCTCCACTTT.

The chain recombines TRBV5-1 with TRBJ2-1; 7 bases line up with TRBD2. J gave up 10 bases and V 4 bases, and 8 bases lay outside the gene matches. CDR3 length: 13 amino acids. Germline values: CDR1 SGHRS, CDR2 YFSETQ. DNA of the CDR3: TGCGCCAGCAGCCCTACACTAGCGTACGAGCAGTTCTTC. Translated, it gives CASSPTLAYEQFF.

This clone has only one observation. V usage is TRBV6-5 and J usage is TRBJ1-5, with 7 nucleotides matching TRBD1. The CDR3 runs to 15 residues. The germline CDR1 and CDR2 sequences are MNHEY and SVGAGI. Unmatched junction bases numbered 9, after V lost 5 bases and J lost 5 bases. DNA for the CDR3: TGTGCCAGCAGTCCAGACAGGGCGAGACATCAGCCCCAGCATTTT. Amino acids: CASSPDRARHQPQHF.

V is TRBV5-4 and J is TRBJ1-2, with D perhaps matching TRBD1 (5 bases). V lost 4 bases and J 4 bases, leaving 17 bases between the germline ends. From germline, CDR1 is SGHNT and CDR2 YYREEE (reference sequence). The CDR3 sequence is 15 residues long. The CDR3 DNA is TGTGCCAGCAGCCTGGAAGGTGGGAGGGGCTATGGCTACACCTTC. It specifies CASSLEGGRGYGYTF.

This sequence joins TRBV19 and TRBJ1-2; the D gene is possibly TRBD1 (5 bases). V gave up 2 bases and J gave up 5 bases, with 15 bases separating them. The CDR3 covers 15 residues. Germline V gives CDR1 LNHDA, CDR2 SQIVND (reference sequence). The CDR3 protein is CASSISDRGAYGYTF. The CDR3 nucleotides are TGTGCCAGTAGTATAAGCGACAGAGGTGCTTATGGCTACACCTTC.

V is TRBV4-1 and J is TRBJ2-1; TRBD2 might be the D (5 bases). Germline CDR1 and CDR2: MGHRA and YSYEKL. The length of the CDR3 is 17 residues. The germline V and J ends were trimmed by 4 bases and 3 bases, with 19 bases remaining between them. The CDR3 DNA is TGCGCCAGCAGCCCAGAAGCGGTTCATACTTTCTACAATGAGCAGTTCTTC. Translation: CASSPEAVHTFYNEQFF.

The chain has TRBV13 and TRBJ2-1; tentatively, D is TRBD2 (6 bases). Germline V gives CDR1 PRHDT, CDR2 FYEKMQ (reference sequence). This CDR3 spans 15 amino acids. V was cut by 0 bases and J by 4 bases, with 10 bases left in between. The CDR3 nucleotides read TGTGCCAGCAGCTTAGGCGGGAGTTCGTACAATGAGCAGTTCTTC. Its translation: CASSLGGSSYNEQFF. Combining the CDR3 with reference TRBV13 and TRBJ2-1 gives the whole variable domain AAGVIQSPRHLIKEKRETATLKCYPIPRHDTVYWYQQGPGQDPQFLISFYEKMQSDKGSIPDRFSAQQFSDYHSELNMSSLELGDSALYFCASSLGGSSYNEQFFGPGTRLTVL.

V and J are TRBV2 and TRBJ2-5; D is undetermined. The V gene's germline CDR1 is SNHLY and CDR2 FYNNEI. The CDR3 spans 12 residues. The V and J ends lost 1 base and 5 bases respectively, with 5 bases between them. CDR3 sequence reads: CASSEVVETQYF. CDR3 nucleotides: TGTGCCAGCAGTGAAGTCGTGGAGACCCAGTACTTC.

The chain employs TRBV19 and TRBJ1-6, with 9 bases lining up with TRBD1. CDR3 length: 18 amino acids. V lost 2 bases, J lost 10 bases, and 15 bases stayed unmatched. Germline assignment: CDR1 LNHDA and CDR2 SQIVND (reference sequence). CDR3 DNA sequence: TGTGCCAGTAGTATAAACCGACTTACCGGGACAGGGCCCTCACCCCTCCACTTT. It codes for CASSINRLTGTGPSPLHF.

V is TRBV5-1 and J is TRBJ2-1, with D perhaps matching TRBD2 (5 bases). Between the trimmed V and J ends, which lost 4 bases and 8 bases, there was a span of 22 bases. The CDR3 loop spans 16 amino acids. CDR1 and CDR2 (germline): SGHRS, YFSETQ. The chain's CDR3 is CASSPQVSALRDEQFF. As DNA, the CDR3 is TGCGCCAGCAGCCCCCAGGTGTCGGCCCTGAGGGATGAGCAGTTCTTC.

This rearrangement joins TRBV2 to TRBJ1-1; D is possibly TRBD1 (5 bases). The germline V and J ends were trimmed by 3 bases and 3 bases, with 14 bases remaining between them. This CDR3 has 15 residues. Germline loops: CDR1 SNHLY, CDR2 FYNNEI. CDR3 sequence reads: CASSEGGSWDTEAFF. As DNA, the CDR3 is TGTGCCAGCAGTGAGGGGGGGAGTTGGGACACTGAAGCTTTCTTT.